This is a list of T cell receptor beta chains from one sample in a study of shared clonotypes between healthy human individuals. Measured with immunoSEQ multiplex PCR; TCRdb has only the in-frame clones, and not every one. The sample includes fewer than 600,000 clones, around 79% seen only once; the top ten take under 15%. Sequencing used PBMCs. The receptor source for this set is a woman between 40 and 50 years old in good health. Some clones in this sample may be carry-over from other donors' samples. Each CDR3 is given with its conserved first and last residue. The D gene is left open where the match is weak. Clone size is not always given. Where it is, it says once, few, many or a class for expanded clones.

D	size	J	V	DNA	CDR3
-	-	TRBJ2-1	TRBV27	TGTGCCAGCAGTTACAGGCTAGCGCTCTCCTACAATGAGCAGTTCTTC	CASSYRLALSYNEQFF
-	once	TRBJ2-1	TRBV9	TGTGCCAGCAGCCCAACATCTAGCACGAATGAGCAGTTCTTC	CASSPTSSTNEQFF
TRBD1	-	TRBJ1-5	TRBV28	TGTGCCAGCAGTTCCCCACGCGACAGGGGGGGAAATCAGCCCCAGCATTTT	CASSSPRDRGGNQPQHF
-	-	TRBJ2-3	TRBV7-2	TGTGCCAGCAGCTTAGCGCAGCGGGGCACAGATACGCAGTATTTT	CASSLAQRGTDTQYF
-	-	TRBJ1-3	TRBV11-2	TGTGCCAGCAGCTTAGCCCCCGTTGGGAACACCATATATTTT	CASSLAPVGNTIYF
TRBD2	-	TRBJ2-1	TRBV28	TGTGCCAGCAGTTTCCTAGCGGGAGGGCCCTACAATGAGCAGTTCTTC	CASSFLAGGPYNEQFF
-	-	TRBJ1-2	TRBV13	TGTGCCAGCAGCATCGGGACTCCCTATGGCTACACCTTC	CASSIGTPYGYTF
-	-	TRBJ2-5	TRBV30	TGTGCCTGGAGTGTAACCGGACAAGAGACCCAGTACTTC	CAWSVTGQETQYF
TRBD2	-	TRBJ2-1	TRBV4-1	TGCGCCAGCAGCCCCGTGGCGGGAGGGCCCTACAATGAGCAGTTCTTC	CASSPVAGGPYNEQFF
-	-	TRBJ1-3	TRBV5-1	TGCGCCAGCAGCTTCGTAGGGGTAAGGGCCGGAAACACCATATATTTT	CASSFVGVRAGNTIYF
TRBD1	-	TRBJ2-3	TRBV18	TGTGCCAGCTCAGTCCTCAGGGGGTCACCAGATACGCAGTATTTT	CASSVLRGSPDTQYF
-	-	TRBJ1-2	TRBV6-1	TGTGCCAGCAGTGAAGTGAGGGGATATGGCTACACCTTC	CASSEVRGYGYTF
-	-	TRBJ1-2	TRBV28	TGTGCCAGCACCTTTGGGGTTAACTATGGCTACACCTTC	CASTFGVNYGYTF
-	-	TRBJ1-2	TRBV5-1	TGCGCCAGCAGCTTGACAATTAACTATGGCTACACCTTC	CASSLTINYGYTF
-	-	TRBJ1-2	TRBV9	TGTGCCAGCAGCGTGGAGTTGAACTATGGCTACACCTTC	CASSVELNYGYTF
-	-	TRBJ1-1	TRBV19	TGTGCCAGTAGTAGGGGGGCCCGCGGGGGTGAAGCTTTCTTT	CASSRGARGGEAFF
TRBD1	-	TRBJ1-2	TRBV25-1	TGTGCCAGCAGTGGGGGGACAGGAGGCACTTATGGCTACACCTTC	CASSGGTGGTYGYTF
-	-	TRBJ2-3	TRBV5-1	TGCGCCAGCGGCACCGGACGGAGAATCACAGATACGCAGTATTTT	CASGTGRRITDTQYF
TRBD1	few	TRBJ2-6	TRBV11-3	TGTGCCAGCAGCTTAGGACAGGGGAGCTCTGGGGCCAACGTCCTGACTTTC	CASSLGQGSSGANVLTF
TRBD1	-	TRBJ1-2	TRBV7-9	TGTGCCAGCAGCGCTCCCCGGACAGGGAACTATGGCTACACCTTC	CASSAPRTGNYGYTF
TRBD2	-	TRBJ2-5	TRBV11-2	TGTGCCAGCAGCCTCGCTCGTTGGACTAGCGGGCGGGAGACCCAGTACTTC	CASSLARWTSGRETQYF
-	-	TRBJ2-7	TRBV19	TGTGCCAGTAGACATGGGGGTAAGCCCTACGAGCAGTACTTC	CASRHGGKPYEQYF
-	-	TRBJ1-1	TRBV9	TGTGCCAGCAGCGTAACGGGGGTGGAAAACACTGAAGCTTTCTTT	CASSVTGVENTEAFF
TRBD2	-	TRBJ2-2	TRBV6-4	TGTGCCAGCAGTACCATAGCGGGGAACACCGGGGAGCTGTTTTTT	CASSTIAGNTGELFF
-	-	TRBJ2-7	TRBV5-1	TGCGCCAGCAGCTTGGACTCCACAGGACCCTACGAGCAGTACTTC	CASSLDSTGPYEQYF
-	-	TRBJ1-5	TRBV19	TGTGCCAGTAGTATTGGCCAGGTCAATCAGCCCCAGCATTTT	CASSIGQVNQPQHF
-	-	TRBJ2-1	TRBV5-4	TGTGCCAGCAGCTTGGAATCGGCCGGATACAATGAGCAGTTCTTC	CASSLESAGYNEQFF
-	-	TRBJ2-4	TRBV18	TGTGCCAGCTCACAGGGGGGTCAAAACATTCAGTACTTC	CASSQGGQNIQYF
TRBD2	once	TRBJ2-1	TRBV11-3	TGTGCCAGCAGCTTAGGACTAGCGGGCCACAATGAGCAGTTCTTC	CASSLGLAGHNEQFF
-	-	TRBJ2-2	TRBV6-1	TGTGCCAGCAGGAGGCGACGGCCGAACACCGGGGAGCTGTTTTTT	CASRRRRPNTGELFF
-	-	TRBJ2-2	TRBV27	TGTGCCAGCAGTTTCACGACCGGGGAGCTGTTTTTT	CASSFTTGELFF
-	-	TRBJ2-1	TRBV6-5	TGTGCCAGTAGACCATTGTTAATGGGAAATGAGCAGTTCTTC	CASRPLLMGNEQFF
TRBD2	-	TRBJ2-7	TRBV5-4	TGTGCCAGCAGCTTGGGACTAGCGGGGACCTACGAGCAGTACTTC	CASSLGLAGTYEQYF
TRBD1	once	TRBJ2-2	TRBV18	TGTGCCAGCTCACCACGTGGACAGGGTGCCGGGGAGCTGTTTTTT	CASSPRGQGAGELFF
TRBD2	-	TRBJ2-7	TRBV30	TGTGCCTGGAGCGAGGGACTAGCAGTAAGCGAGCAGTACTTC	CAWSEGLAVSEQYF
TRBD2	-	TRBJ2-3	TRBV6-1	TGTGCCAGCAGTGGGGGACTAGCGACTAGCACAGATACGCAGTATTTT	CASSGGLATSTDTQYF
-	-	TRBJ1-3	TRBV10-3	TGTGCCATCAGCGGGAGTTCTGGAAACACCATATATTTT	CAISGSSGNTIYF